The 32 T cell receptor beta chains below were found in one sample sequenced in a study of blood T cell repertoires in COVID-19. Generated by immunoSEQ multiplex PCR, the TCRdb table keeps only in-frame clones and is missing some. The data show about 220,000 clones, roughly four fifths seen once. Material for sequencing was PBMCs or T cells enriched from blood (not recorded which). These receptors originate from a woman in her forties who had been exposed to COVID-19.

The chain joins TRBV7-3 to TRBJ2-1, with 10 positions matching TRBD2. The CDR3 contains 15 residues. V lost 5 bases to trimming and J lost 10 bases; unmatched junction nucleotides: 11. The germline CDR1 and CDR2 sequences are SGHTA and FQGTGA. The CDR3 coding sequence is TGTGCCAGCAGCAAGAACCTAGCGGGGGTGGGCGAGCAGTTCTTC. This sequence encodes CASSKNLAGVGEQFF.

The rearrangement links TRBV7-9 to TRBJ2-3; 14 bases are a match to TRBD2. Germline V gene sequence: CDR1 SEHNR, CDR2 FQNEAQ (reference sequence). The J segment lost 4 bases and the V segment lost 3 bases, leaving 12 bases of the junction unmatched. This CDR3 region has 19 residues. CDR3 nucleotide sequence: TGTGCCAGCAGCTTGGGGACTAGCGGGGGCTGGGGGCTGGCAGATACGCAGTATTTT. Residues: CASSLGTSGGWGLADTQYF.

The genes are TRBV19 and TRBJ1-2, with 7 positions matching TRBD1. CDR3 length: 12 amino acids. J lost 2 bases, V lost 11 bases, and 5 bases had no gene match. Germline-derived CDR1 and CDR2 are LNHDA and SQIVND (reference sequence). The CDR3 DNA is TGTGCCGCCACGACAGGGAACTATGGCTACACCTTC. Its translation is CAATTGNYGYTF. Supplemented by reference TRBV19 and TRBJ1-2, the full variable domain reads DGGITQSPKYLFRKEGQNVTLSCEQNLNHDAMYWYRQDPGQGLRLIYYSQIVNDFQKGDIAEGYSVSREKKESFPLTVTSAQKNPTAFYLCAATTGNYGYTFGSGTRLTVV.

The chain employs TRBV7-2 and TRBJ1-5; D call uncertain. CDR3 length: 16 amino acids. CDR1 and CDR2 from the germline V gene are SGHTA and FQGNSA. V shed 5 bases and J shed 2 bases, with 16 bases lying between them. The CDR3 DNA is TGTGCCAGCAGCCCTAGGGCGGGTGGTGGCAATCAGCCCCAGCATTTT. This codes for CASSPRAGGGNQPQHF.

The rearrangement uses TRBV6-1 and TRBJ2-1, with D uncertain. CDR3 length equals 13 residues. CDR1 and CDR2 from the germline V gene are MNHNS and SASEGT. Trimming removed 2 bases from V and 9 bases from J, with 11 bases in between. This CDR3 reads CASSEIDKTEQFF. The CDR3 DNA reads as TGTGCCAGCAGTGAAATCGACAAAACTGAGCAGTTCTTC.

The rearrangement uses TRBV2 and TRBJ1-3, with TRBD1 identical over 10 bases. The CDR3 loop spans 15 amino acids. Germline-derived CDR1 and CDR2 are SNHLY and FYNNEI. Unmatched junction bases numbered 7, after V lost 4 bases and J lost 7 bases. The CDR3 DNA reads TGTGCCAGCAGTGCCCGGGACAGGGGTCAGAACACCATATATTTT. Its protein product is CASSARDRGQNTIYF. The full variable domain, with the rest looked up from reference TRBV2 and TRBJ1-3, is EPEVTQTPSHQVTQMGQEVILRCVPISNHLYFYWYRQILGQKVEFLVSFYNNEISEKSEIFDDQFSVERPDGSNFTLKIRSTKLEDSAMYFCASSARDRGQNTIYFGEGSWLTVV.

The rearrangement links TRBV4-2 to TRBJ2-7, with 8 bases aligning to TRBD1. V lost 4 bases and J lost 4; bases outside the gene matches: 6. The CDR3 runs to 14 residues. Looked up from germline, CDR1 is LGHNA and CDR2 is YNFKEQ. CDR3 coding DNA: TGTGCCAGCAGCCCCGGACAGGGTTTTTACGAGCAGTACTTC. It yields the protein CASSPGQGFYEQYF.

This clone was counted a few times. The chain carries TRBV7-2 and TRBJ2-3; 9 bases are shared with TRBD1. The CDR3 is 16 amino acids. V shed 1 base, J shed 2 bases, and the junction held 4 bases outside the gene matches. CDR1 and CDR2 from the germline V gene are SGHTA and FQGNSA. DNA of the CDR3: TGTGCCAGCAGCTTAGTCGGGACAGGGTTCACAGATACGCAGTATTTT. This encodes CASSLVGTGFTDTQYF. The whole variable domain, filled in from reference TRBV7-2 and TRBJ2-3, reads GAGVSQSPSNKVTEKGKDVELRCDPISGHTALYWYRQSLGQGLEFLIYFQGNSAPDKSGLPSDRFSAERTGGSVSTLTIQRTQQEDSAVYLCASSLVGTGFTDTQYFGPGTRLTVL.

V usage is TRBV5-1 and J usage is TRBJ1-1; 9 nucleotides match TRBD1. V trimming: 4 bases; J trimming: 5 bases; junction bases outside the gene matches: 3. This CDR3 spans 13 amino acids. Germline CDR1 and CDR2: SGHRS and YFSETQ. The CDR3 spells CASSIGTGTEAFF. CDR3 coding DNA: TGCGCCAGCAGCATAGGGACAGGGACTGAAGCTTTCTTT.

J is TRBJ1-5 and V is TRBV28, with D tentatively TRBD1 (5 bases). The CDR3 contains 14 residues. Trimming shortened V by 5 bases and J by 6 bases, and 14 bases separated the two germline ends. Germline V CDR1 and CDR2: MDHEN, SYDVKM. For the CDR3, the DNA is TGTGCCAGCAGTGAAATAACTGGGGCTCAGCCCCAGCATTTT. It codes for CASSEITGAQPQHF.

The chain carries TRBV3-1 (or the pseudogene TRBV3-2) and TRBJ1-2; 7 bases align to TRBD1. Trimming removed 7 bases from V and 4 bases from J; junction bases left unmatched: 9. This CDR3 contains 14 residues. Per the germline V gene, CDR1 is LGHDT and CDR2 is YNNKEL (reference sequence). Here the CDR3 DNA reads TGTGCCAGCACCCCAGGGGGTGGGGGCTATGGCTACACCTTC. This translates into CASTPGGGGYGYTF.

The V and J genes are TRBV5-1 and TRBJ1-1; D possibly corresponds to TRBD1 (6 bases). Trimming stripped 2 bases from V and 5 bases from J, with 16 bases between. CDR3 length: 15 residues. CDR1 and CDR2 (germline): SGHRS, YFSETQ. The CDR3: CASSFTGIGGTEAFF. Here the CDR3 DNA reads TGCGCCAGCAGCTTTACAGGGATTGGCGGGACTGAAGCTTTCTTT.

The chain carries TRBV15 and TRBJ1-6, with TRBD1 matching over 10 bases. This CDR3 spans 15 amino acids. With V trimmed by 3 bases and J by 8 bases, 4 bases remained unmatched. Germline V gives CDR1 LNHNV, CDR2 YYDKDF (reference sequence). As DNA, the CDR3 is TGTGCCACCAGCAGTTGGACAGGGGGGGATTCACCCCTCCACTTT. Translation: CATSSWTGGDSPLHF.

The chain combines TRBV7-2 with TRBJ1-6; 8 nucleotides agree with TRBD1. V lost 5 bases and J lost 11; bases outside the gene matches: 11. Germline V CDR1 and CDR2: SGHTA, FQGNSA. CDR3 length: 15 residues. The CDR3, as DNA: TGTGCCAGCAGCATACCGGGACAGGTTACCCCACCCCTCCACTTT. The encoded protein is CASSIPGQVTPPLHF. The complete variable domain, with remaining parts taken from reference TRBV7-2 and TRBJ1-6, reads GAGVSQSPSNKVTEKGKDVELRCDPISGHTALYWYRQSLGQGLEFLIYFQGNSAPDKSGLPSDRFSAERTGGSVSTLTIQRTQQEDSAVYLCASSIPGQVTPPLHFGNGTRLTVT.

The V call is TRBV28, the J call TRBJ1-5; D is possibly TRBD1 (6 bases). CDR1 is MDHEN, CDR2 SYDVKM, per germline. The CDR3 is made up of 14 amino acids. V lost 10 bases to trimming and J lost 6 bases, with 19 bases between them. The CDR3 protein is CATRGGGGSQPQHF. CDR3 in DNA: TGTGCCACCCGGGGAGGGGGGGGAAGTCAGCCCCAGCATTTT.

The CDR3 DNA reads TGCGCCAGCAGTCCCCAGGGGGGCTACGAGCAGTACTTC. Translation: CASSPQGGYEQYF. The V and J genes are TRBV5-1 and TRBJ2-7; TRBD1 is a possible D gene (7 bases). This CDR3 is built from 13 residues. Deletions cut 5 bases from V and 3 bases from J, with 12 bases between. Germline-derived CDR1 and CDR2 are SGHRS and YFSETQ.

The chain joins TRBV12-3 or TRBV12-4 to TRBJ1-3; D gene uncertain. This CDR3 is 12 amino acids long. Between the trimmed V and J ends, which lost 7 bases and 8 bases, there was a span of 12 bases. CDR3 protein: CASNLGGDTIYF. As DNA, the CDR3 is TGTGCCAGCAACCTGGGCGGGGACACCATATATTTT.

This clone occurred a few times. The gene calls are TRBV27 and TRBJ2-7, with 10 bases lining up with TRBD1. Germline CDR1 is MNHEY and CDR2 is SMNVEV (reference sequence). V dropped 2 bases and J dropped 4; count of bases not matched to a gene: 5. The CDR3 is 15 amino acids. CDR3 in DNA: TGTGCCAGCAGTTTAAGGACAGGGGGAGGTTACGAGCAGTACTTC. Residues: CASSLRTGGGYEQYF.

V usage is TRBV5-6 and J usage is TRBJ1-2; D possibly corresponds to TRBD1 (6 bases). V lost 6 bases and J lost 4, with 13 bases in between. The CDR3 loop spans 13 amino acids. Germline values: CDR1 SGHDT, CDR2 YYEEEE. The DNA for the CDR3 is TGTGCCAGCAACCCTGTCAGGGGCTATGGCTACACCTTC. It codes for CASNPVRGYGYTF.

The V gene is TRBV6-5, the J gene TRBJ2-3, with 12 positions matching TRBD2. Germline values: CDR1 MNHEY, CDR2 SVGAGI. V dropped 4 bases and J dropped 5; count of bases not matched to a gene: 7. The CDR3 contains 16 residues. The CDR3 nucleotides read TGTGCCAGCAGTTGGAGGACTAGCGGGGAGAGAGATACGCAGTATTTT. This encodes CASSWRTSGERDTQYF.

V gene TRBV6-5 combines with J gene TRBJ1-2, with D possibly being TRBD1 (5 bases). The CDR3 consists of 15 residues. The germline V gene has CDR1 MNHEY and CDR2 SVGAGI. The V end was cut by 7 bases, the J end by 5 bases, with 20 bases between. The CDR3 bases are TGTGCCAGCACTCCCGGGACTTCAATGTTTTATGGCTACACCTTC. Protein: CASTPGTSMFYGYTF.

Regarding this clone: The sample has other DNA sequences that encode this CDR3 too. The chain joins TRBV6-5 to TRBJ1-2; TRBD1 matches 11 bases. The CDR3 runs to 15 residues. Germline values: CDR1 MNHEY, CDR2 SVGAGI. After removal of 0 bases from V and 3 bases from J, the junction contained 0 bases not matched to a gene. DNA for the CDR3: TGTGCCAGCAGTTACTCGGGACAGGGGGACTATGGCTACACCTTC. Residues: CASSYSGQGDYGYTF.

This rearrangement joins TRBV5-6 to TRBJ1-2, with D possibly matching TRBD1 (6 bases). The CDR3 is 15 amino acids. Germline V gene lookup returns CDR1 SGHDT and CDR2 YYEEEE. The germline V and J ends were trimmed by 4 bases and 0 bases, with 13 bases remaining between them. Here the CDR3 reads CASSLSRDTNYGYTF. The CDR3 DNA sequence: TGTGCCAGCAGCCTGAGCCGGGACACTAACTATGGCTACACCTTC.

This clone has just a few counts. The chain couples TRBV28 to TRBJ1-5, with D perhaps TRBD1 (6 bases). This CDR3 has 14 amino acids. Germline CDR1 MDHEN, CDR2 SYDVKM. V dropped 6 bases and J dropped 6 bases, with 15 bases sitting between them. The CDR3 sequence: CASSNRELAQPQHF. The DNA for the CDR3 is TGTGCCAGCAGCAACAGGGAGCTCGCTCAGCCCCAGCATTTT.

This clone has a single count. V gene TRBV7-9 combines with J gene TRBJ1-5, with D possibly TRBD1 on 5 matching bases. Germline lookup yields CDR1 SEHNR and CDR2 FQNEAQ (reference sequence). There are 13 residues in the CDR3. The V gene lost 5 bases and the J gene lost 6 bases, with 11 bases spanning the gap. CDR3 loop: CASSPSTVQPQHF. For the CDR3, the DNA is TGTGCCAGCAGCCCCTCGACAGTTCAGCCCCAGCATTTT.

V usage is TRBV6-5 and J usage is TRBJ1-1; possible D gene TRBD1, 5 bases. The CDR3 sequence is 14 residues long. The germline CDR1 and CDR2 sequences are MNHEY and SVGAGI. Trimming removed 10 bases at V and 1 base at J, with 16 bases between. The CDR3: CATHVTGENTEAFF. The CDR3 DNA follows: TGTGCCACCCATGTGACGGGGGAGAACACTGAAGCTTTCTTT.

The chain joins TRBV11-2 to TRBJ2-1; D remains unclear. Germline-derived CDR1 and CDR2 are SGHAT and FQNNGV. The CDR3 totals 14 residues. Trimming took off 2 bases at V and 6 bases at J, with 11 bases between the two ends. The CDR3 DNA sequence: TGTGCCAGCAGCTTACCCCGTTCCCCCAATGAGCAGTTCTTC. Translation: CASSLPRSPNEQFF.

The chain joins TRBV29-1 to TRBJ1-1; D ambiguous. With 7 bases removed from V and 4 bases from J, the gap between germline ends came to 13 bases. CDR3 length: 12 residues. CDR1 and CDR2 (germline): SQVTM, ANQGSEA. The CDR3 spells CSAGPPRTEAFF. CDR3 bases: TGCAGCGCCGGCCCCCCCCGCACTGAAGCTTTCTTT.

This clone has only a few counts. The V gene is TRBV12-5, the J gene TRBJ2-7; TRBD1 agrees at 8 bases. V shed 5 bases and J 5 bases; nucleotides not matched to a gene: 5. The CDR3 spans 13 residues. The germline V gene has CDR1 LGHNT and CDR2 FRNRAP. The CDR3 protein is CASGTDRADEQYF. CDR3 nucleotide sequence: TGTGCTAGTGGTACGGACAGGGCTGACGAGCAGTACTTC. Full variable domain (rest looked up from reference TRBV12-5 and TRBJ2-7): DARVTQTPRHKVTEMGQEVTMRCQPILGHNTVFWYRQTMMQGLELLAYFRNRAPLDDSGMPKDRFSAEMPDATLATLKIQPSEPRDSAVYFCASGTDRADEQYFGPGTRLTVT.

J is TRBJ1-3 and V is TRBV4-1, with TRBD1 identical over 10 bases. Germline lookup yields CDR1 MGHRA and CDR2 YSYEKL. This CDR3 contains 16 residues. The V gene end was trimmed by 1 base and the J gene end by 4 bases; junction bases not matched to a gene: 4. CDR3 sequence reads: CASSQAPGQGGNTIYF. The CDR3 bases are TGCGCCAGCAGCCAAGCACCGGGACAGGGGGGAAACACCATATATTTT.

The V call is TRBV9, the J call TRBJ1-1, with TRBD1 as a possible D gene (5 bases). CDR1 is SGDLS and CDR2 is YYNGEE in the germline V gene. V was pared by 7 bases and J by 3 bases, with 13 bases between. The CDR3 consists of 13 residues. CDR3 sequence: CASGTQGDTEAFF. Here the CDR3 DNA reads TGTGCCAGCGGGACTCAGGGAGACACTGAAGCTTTCTTT.

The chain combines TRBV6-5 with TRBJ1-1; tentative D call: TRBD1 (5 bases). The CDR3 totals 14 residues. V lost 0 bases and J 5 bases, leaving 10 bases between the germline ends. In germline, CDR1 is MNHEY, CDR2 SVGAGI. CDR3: CASSYSLGDTEAFF. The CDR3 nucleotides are TGTGCCAGCAGTTACTCGCTAGGGGATACTGAAGCTTTCTTT.